This TCR beta chain is drawn from a study of vaccination and CD4 T cells after COVID-19. About the research overall: A CEFX pool, an HIV-1 Nef pool, or no peptide went to control cultures.

Treatment specified: roughly 11-day PBMC culture with coronavirus spike peptide pools or control peptides (ViraFEST assay). As concerns this clonotype: The target antigen is unknown.

Germline-derived CDR1 and CDR2 are SGHTA and FQGTGA. There are 13 residues in the CDR3. The ends were cut back, 3 bases at V and 2 bases at J, with 7 bases in the middle. Oncomine TCR Beta short-read sequencing was applied to DNA from cultured CD4+ T cells. TCRdb called the PCR reads again in MiXCR, with one record for every CDR3 protein. The repertoire holds thousands of distinct CDR3 sequences, 78% seen once, with 18% in the top ten. The specimen sequenced was CD4+ T cells from blood, cultured in vitro. The chain uses TRBV7-3 and TRBJ1-2; the D is unclear. The receptor was isolated from a human donor who had recovered from COVID-19. Here the CDR3 reads CASSLDGNYGYTF. As DNA, the CDR3 is TGTGCCAGCAGCTTGGACGGGAACTATGGCTACACCTTC.